The 5 T cell receptor beta chains in this list originate from one sample, sequenced in a study of blood T cell repertoires in COVID-19 (dated by TCRdb to 2019 to 2021). Libraries were made using the immunoSEQ multiplex PCR assay. TCRdb carries this immuneACCESS record with in-frame sequences only. Its versions omit some clonotypes, under half of them owing to an unresolved V gene in the studies checked, with the rest unexplained. Within this sample are 90,000 to 150,000 clones, with less than 85% of them counted one time only. More than 0.8% of the sample belongs to the ten largest clones. Sequencing was carried out using peripheral blood. Source of these receptors: a human donor with acute or convalescent COVID-19. The donor label of this sample is uncertain.

This sequence joins TRBV11-2 and TRBJ2-5; 12 bases line up with TRBD2. In germline, CDR1 is SGHAT, CDR2 FQNNGV. V dropped 3 bases and J dropped 5; count of bases not matched to a gene: 7. This CDR3 contains 16 residues. The CDR3 sequence: CASSFPSGGAPETQYF. CDR3 nucleotides: TGTGCCAGCAGCTTCCCTAGCGGGGGGGCCCCGGAGACCCAGTACTTC.

This chain uses TRBV5-1 with TRBJ1-2; tentative D call: TRBD1 (5 bases). Trimming removed 6 bases from V and 7 bases from J, with 22 bases in between. Germline CDR1 and CDR2: SGHRS and YFSETQ. The CDR3 spans 15 residues. Written as DNA, the CDR3 is TGCGCCAGCACTCTACGGAGCGGGGGAGGAGGTGGCTACACCTTC. This codes for CASTLRSGGGGGYTF.

Turning to this clone: A clone one base away is much larger, so this may be a read error. This chain uses TRBV2 with TRBJ2-5; D remains unclear. Germline CDR1 is SNHLY and CDR2 is FYNNEI. The CDR3 consists of 11 residues. V was trimmed by 3 bases and J by 4 bases, leaving 3 bases between them. Here the CDR3 DNA reads TGTGCCAGCAGTGAGCGAGAGACCCAGTACTTC. Its translation: CASSERETQYF. Full variable domain (outside the CDR3, taken from reference TRBV2 and TRBJ2-5): EPEVTQTPSHQVTQMGQEVILRCVPISNHLYFYWYRQILGQKVEFLVSFYNNEISEKSEIFDDQFSVERPDGSNFTLKIRSTKLEDSAMYFCASSERETQYFGPGTRLLVL.

The chain employs TRBV29-1 and TRBJ2-2, with 9 positions matching TRBD1. V lost 6 bases, J lost 0 bases, and 5 bases stayed unmatched. Germline V gene sequence: CDR1 SQVTM, CDR2 ANQGSEA. The CDR3 contains 15 residues. CDR3 sequence reads: CSVPRQGANTGELFF. In nucleotides, the CDR3 is TGCAGCGTACCCCGACAGGGGGCGAACACCGGGGAGCTGTTTTTT.

The chain combines TRBV2 with TRBJ2-1; TRBD1 matches 8 bases. After removal of 6 bases from V and 4 bases from J, the junction contained 2 bases not matched to a gene. Germline-derived CDR1 and CDR2 are SNHLY and FYNNEI. This CDR3 has 13 residues. CDR3 sequence: CASSRDRYNEQFF. DNA of the CDR3: TGTGCCAGCAGCCGGGACAGGTACAATGAGCAGTTCTTC.